These 26 T cell receptor beta chains were all obtained from the same sample, sequenced in a study of Graves' ophthalmopathy and Graves' hyperthyroidism. The sequenced template was RNA, covering the TCR beta CDR3 region. The library came from an HTBI-primed first-round RT-PCR and a second-round multiplex PCR. TCRdb fed the multiplex PCR reads into MiXCR, producing one record per CDR3 protein. The sample yields hundreds of thousands of distinct CDR3 sequences, about 44% seen once. The specimen was peripheral blood. All receptors come from an adult man with Graves' ophthalmopathy.

This clonotype was observed a handful of times. Here the CDR3 reads CASTGFNTGELFF. CDR3 coding DNA: TGTGCCAGCACAGGTTTCAACACCGGGGAGCTGTTTTTT. The gene calls are TRBV25-1 and TRBJ2-2; D uncertain. The CDR3 covers 13 residues. The V and J ends lost 7 bases and 2 bases respectively, with 8 bases between them. CDR1 is MGHDK and CDR2 is SYGVNS in the germline V gene.

This clonotype was counted at least ten times. The germline gene is not matched at one end of the junction; a read error may be the cause. The chain links TRBV24-1 to TRBJ1-5; 8 bases are a match to TRBD1. There are 15 residues in the CDR3. CDR1 is KGHDR, CDR2 SFDVKD, per germline. CDR3 loop: CASSLGTGYNQPQHF. The CDR3 DNA is TGTGCCAGCAGTTTAGGGACAGGATACAATCAGCCCCAGCATTTT.

The V and J genes are TRBV29-1 and TRBJ1-5; no clear D gene. The V gene lost 8 bases and the J gene lost 6 bases, with 14 bases spanning the gap. Germline CDR1 SQVTM, CDR2 ANQGSEA. This CDR3 has 12 residues. The CDR3 DNA is TGCAGCCCCTGGGAGGGCAGTCAGCCCCAGCATTTT. Amino acid sequence: CSPWEGSQPQHF.

The chain has TRBV19 and TRBJ1-6; TRBD1 might be the D (5 bases). Trimming left V 10 bases short and J 6 bases short, with 7 bases between. CDR3 length equals 11 residues. Germline V gene data show CDR1 as LNHDA and CDR2 as SQIVND (reference sequence). CDR3 sequence reads: CATQGNSPLHF. The CDR3 DNA reads as TGTGCCACTCAGGGTAATTCACCCCTCCACTTT.

This clonotype was observed at least ten times. The chain combines TRBV5-1 with TRBJ1-2; D call uncertain. Germline V gene data show CDR1 as SGHRS and CDR2 as YFSETQ. The CDR3 runs to 14 residues. Trimming left V 0 bases short and J 3 bases short, with 9 bases between. Written as DNA, the CDR3 is TGCGCCAGCAGCTTGGTTGGGCCCGACTATGGCTACACCTTC. The encoded protein is CASSLVGPDYGYTF.

To note about this clonotype: At one end, the junction sequence differs from germline, possibly due to a read error. This sequence joins TRBV10-3 and TRBJ2-7, with 7 bases that match TRBD1. Matching the DNA end better, TRBJ2-5 makes the J call doubtful. CDR3 length: 15 amino acids. CDR1 and CDR2 (germline): ENHRY, SYGVKD. The CDR3 nucleotides read TGTGCCAGCAGTTACAACCGGGACAGCCAAGAGACCCAGTACTTC. Its translation is CASSYNRDSQETQYF.

This clonotype was counted ten times or more. V usage is TRBV29-1 and J usage is TRBJ1-2; D gene ambiguous. V was pared by 6 bases and J by 14 bases, with 25 bases between. This CDR3 is built from 13 residues. Looked up from germline, CDR1 is SQVTM and CDR2 is ANQGSEA. Here the CDR3 DNA reads TGCAGCGTGACTGCCGGACCCAGCTCGGGTTTTACCTTC. It specifies CSVTAGPSSGFTF.

At least ten counts were recorded for this clonotype. This chain uses TRBV7-2 with TRBJ2-5; D gene unclear. CDR3 length equals 13 residues. The V gene lost 3 bases and the J gene lost 0 bases, with 5 bases spanning the gap. CDR1 is SGHTA and CDR2 is FQGNSA in the germline V gene. CDR3 in DNA: TGTGCCAGCAGCTTGTTCTACCAAGAGACCCAGTACTTC. It is translated as CASSLFYQETQYF.

This clonotype was detected only a few times. The chain joins TRBV2 to TRBJ1-4; 10 nucleotides match TRBD1. After removal of 5 bases from V and 2 bases from J, the junction contained 8 bases not matched to a gene. The CDR3 consists of 17 residues. CDR1 SNHLY and CDR2 FYNNEI come from the germline V gene. The DNA of the CDR3 is TGTGCCAGCAGTCCGGACAGGGGGTTGGGGACTAATGAAAAACTGTTTTTT. It specifies CASSPDRGLGTNEKLFF.

This clonotype was found a few times. This chain links TRBV20-1 with TRBJ1-1; 7 bases fit TRBD1. The CDR3 runs 13 residues. Germline V gives CDR1 DFQATT, CDR2 SNEGSKA (reference sequence). V lost 6 bases to trimming and J lost 11 bases; unmatched junction nucleotides: 15. The CDR3 here is CSAEETGNSGAFF. The CDR3, as DNA: TGCAGTGCAGAAGAGACAGGGAACAGTGGGGCTTTCTTT.

This sequence joins TRBV15 and TRBJ1-2; 8 bases align to TRBD1. The germline V gene encodes CDR1 LNHNV and CDR2 YYDKDF (reference sequence). CDR3 length: 14 residues. V lost 3 bases and J lost 4; bases outside the gene matches: 4. The CDR3 region is CATSSVTGAYGYTF. The CDR3 DNA reads TGTGCCACCAGCAGCGTGACAGGGGCCTATGGCTACACCTTC.

The chain combines TRBV7-2 with TRBJ2-7; 7 bases agree with TRBD2. The V gene end was trimmed by 3 bases and the J gene end by 0 bases; junction bases not matched to a gene: 5. The germline V gene has CDR1 SGHTA and CDR2 FQGNSA. CDR3 length: 15 amino acids. CDR3 amino acids: CASSFVGEGSYEQYF. DNA of the CDR3: TGTGCCAGCAGCTTTGTGGGGGAGGGCTCCTACGAGCAGTACTTC.

The V call is TRBV5-4, the J call TRBJ1-2; 8 bases fit TRBD1. The CDR3 spans 12 residues. The germline gives CDR1 SGHNT, CDR2 YYREEE (reference sequence). J was trimmed by 7 bases and V by 6 bases; bases with no gene match: 5. CDR3: CASTRDRRGYTF. The CDR3 DNA reads as TGTGCCAGCACGAGGGACAGGCGTGGCTACACCTTC.

A few counts support this clonotype. This rearrangement joins TRBV7-9 to TRBJ1-4; 9 positions match TRBD1. The CDR3 consists of 15 residues. The V segment lost 1 base and the J segment 3 bases; nucleotides outside the gene matches: 0. Looked up from germline, CDR1 is SEHNR and CDR2 is FQNEAQ (reference sequence). CDR3 bases: TGTGCCAGCAGCTTAGGGGACAGGGCTAATGAAAAACTGTTTTTT. Translating it yields CASSLGDRANEKLFF.

The V call is TRBV7-3, the J call TRBJ2-2; D tentatively reads TRBD1 or TRBD2 (5 bases each). V was pared by 5 bases and J by 0 bases, with 19 bases between. Germline CDR1 and CDR2: SGHTA and FQGTGA. The CDR3 is 18 amino acids. The CDR3, as DNA: TGTGCCAGCAGCCCAAGGGACGCCTGGCCCTCGAACACCGGGGAGCTGTTTTTT. Translated: CASSPRDAWPSNTGELFF.

The rearrangement joins TRBV29-1 to TRBJ1-2; TRBD1 matches 7 bases. The V gene end was trimmed by 6 bases and the J gene end by 1 base; junction bases not matched to a gene: 8. The CDR3 has 14 amino acids. Germline V gene sequence: CDR1 SQVTM, CDR2 ANQGSEA. DNA for the CDR3: TGCAGCGTGGCCGGGACAGATAATAACTATGGCTACACCTTC. Amino acids: CSVAGTDNNYGYTF.

This sequence joins TRBV6-6 and TRBJ1-5, with D uncertain. Germline assignment: CDR1 MNHNY and CDR2 SVGAGI (reference sequence). The CDR3 is 11 amino acids. Trimming removed 2 bases from V and 11 bases from J, with 7 bases in between. CDR3 residues: CASSYGESQHF. CDR3 bases: TGTGCCAGCAGTTACGGGGAGTCCCAGCATTTT.

This clonotype was detected ten times or more. The DNA of the CDR3 is TGTGCCAGCAGCCGTTCCCGGGTGGTGAATGAAAAACTGTTTTTT. Amino acid sequence: CASSRSRVVNEKLFF. This chain links TRBV7-9 with TRBJ1-4; D uncertain. The CDR3 consists of 15 residues. Trimming removed 5 bases at V and 5 bases at J, with 15 bases between. Looked up from germline, CDR1 is SEHNR and CDR2 is FQNEAQ (reference sequence). The variable domain in full, with the rest retrieved from reference TRBV7-9 and TRBJ1-4, is DTGVSQNPRHKITKRGQNVTFRCDPISEHNRLYWYRQTLGQGPEFLTYFQNEAQLEKSRLLSDRFSAERPKGSFSTLEIQRTEQGDSAMYLCASSRSRVVNEKLFFGSGTQLSVL.

The rearrangement uses TRBV12-3 or TRBV12-4 and TRBJ2-7; the D is unclear. The CDR3 runs 14 residues. V was clipped by 1 base and J by 4 bases, with 11 bases between them. This chain's CDR3 is CASSLVTRGYEQYF. The CDR3 nucleotides read TGTGCCAGCAGTTTAGTGACACGTGGATACGAGCAGTACTTC.

This clonotype was detected a few times. The rearrangement uses TRBV20-1 and TRBJ2-6; no definite D call. Trimming removed 3 bases at V and 4 bases at J, with 7 bases between. The CDR3 is 13 residues long. CDR1 and CDR2 (germline): DFQATT, SNEGSKA (reference sequence). The CDR3: CSARKPGANVLTF. The CDR3 region has the DNA TGCAGTGCTAGGAAGCCAGGGGCCAACGTCCTGACTTTC.

In this sample, this clonotype turned up a few times. This chain connects TRBV6-6 to TRBJ1-2, with no clear D. Germline V lookup: CDR1 MNHNY, CDR2 SVGAGI (reference sequence). Trimming removed 6 bases at V and 4 bases at J, with 9 bases between. The CDR3 has 12 residues. Written as DNA, the CDR3 is TGTGCCAGCAGCCCAAAACTCTATGGCTACACCTTC. This codes for CASSPKLYGYTF.

A remark on this clonotype: A clone one base away is much larger, so this may be a read error. In this CDR3 the conserved last residue, phenylalanine or tryptophan, is missing, so a read error is likely. The V call is TRBV20-1, the J call TRBJ2-5, with TRBD2 matching over 9 bases. Germline-derived CDR1 and CDR2 are DFQATT and SNEGSKA (reference sequence). This CDR3 has 13 residues. The J segment lost 7 bases and the V segment lost 6 bases, leaving 9 bases of the junction unmatched. This CDR3 is CSAGGRAVWTQYV. DNA for the CDR3: TGCAGTGCGGGCGGGAGGGCCGTTTGGACCCAGTACGTC.

The gene calls are TRBV15 and TRBJ1-2, with D possibly TRBD1 on 6 matching bases. CDR1 is LNHNV and CDR2 is YYDKDF in the germline V gene (reference sequence). The CDR3 length is 16 residues. Trimming cost V 3 bases and J 6 bases, with 20 bases left between them. CDR3 in amino acids: CATSSPRRQGYNGYTF. In DNA form, the CDR3 reads TGTGCCACCAGCAGTCCCCGTAGGCAGGGGTATAATGGCTACACCTTC.

This clonotype was counted a single time. The rearrangement uses TRBV29-1 and TRBJ1-2, with TRBD1 as a possible D gene (6 bases). V dropped 3 bases and J dropped 0 bases, with 11 bases sitting between them. This CDR3 contains 14 residues. Germline V gene lookup returns CDR1 SQVTM and CDR2 ANQGSEA. The CDR3 here is CSVEEGGANYGYTF. Here the CDR3 DNA reads TGCAGCGTTGAGGAGGGGGGGGCTAACTATGGCTACACCTTC.

The chain has TRBV28 and TRBJ1-3; maybe TRBD1 (5 bases). The V end lost 5 bases, the J end lost 9 bases, and 11 bases lay between the germline ends. The germline gives CDR1 MDHEN, CDR2 SYDVKM. The CDR3 has 12 amino acids. The CDR3 sequence is CASSKGETTIYF. CDR3 coding DNA: TGTGCCAGCAGTAAAGGGGAAACCACCATATATTTT.

This clonotype was counted many times. The J gene is TRBJ2-7, the V gene TRBV15, with TRBD2 matching 9 bases. V lost 3 bases, J lost 5 bases, and 2 bases stayed unmatched. The CDR3 length is 13 residues. CDR1 is LNHNV and CDR2 is YYDKDF in the germline V gene (reference sequence). CDR3 in amino acids: CATSRGLANEQYF. CDR3 nucleotides: TGTGCCACCAGCAGGGGACTAGCCAACGAGCAGTACTTC.